This is a list of T cell receptor beta chains from one sample in a study of technical replicates of blood from several donors. The assay was immunoSEQ multiplex PCR, and TCRdb's table has in-frame clones only and misses some. The table shows about 57,000 clones, with around 93% occurring only once. The sample comprised PBMCs. The receptors stem from a human donor in good health. Some clones in this sample may be carry-over from other donors' samples. Both conserved end residues are part of each CDR3. The order of the fields is J gene, V gene, D gene, clone size, CDR3 protein, CDR3 DNA. A D gene is named only where the DNA matches it firmly. The size of a clone is reported for some rows only, either as once, few or many, or as a class for expanded clones.

>TRBJ2-5|TRBV4-1|.|.
CASSQVTAWETQYF
TGCGCCAGCAGCCAAGTAACTGCTTGGGAGACCCAGTACTTC
>TRBJ2-7|TRBV4-2|TRBD2|.
CASRQTSGEFYEQYF
TGTGCCAGCAGACAGACTAGCGGGGAGTTTTACGAGCAGTACTTC
>TRBJ2-5|TRBV18|TRBD1|.
CASSRGGDKVTQYF
TGTGCCAGCTCACGAGGGGGCGATAAGGTGACCCAGTACTTC
>TRBJ2-3|TRBV4-3|.|.
CASSQDYSSTDTQYF
TGCGCCAGCAGCCAGGACTACTCTTCCACAGATACGCAGTATTTT
>TRBJ2-5|TRBV5-4|TRBD2|.
CASSTSGVETQYF
TGTGCCAGCAGCACTAGCGGGGTCGAGACCCAGTACTTC
>TRBJ2-3|TRBV7-3|TRBD1|.
CASSWGQGSTDTQYF
TGTGCCAGCAGCTGGGGACAGGGGAGCACAGATACGCAGTATTTT
>TRBJ2-7|TRBV6-5|TRBD2|.
CASSYETSGSYEQYF
TGTGCCAGCAGTTACGAGACTAGCGGCTCCTACGAGCAGTACTTC
>TRBJ2-1|TRBV7-2|.|few
CASSTRGLAANEQFF
TGTGCCAGCAGCACCCGGGGGCTAGCGGCCAATGAGCAGTTCTTC
>TRBJ2-2|TRBV30|.|.
CAWSVWDFRIGELFF
TGTGCCTGGAGTGTCTGGGACTTCCGGATTGGGGAGCTGTTTTTT
>TRBJ1-1|TRBV29-1|TRBD1|.
CSVADRGAEAFF
TGCAGCGTTGCAGACAGGGGGGCTGAAGCTTTCTTT
>TRBJ2-7|TRBV6-5|.|.
CASSYSSGDEQYF
TGTGCCAGCAGTTACTCTTCGGGGGACGAGCAGTACTTC
>TRBJ2-3|TRBV9|TRBD2|.
CASSVGSSGASSTDTQYF
TGTGCCAGCAGCGTAGGAAGTAGCGGGGCGTCTAGCACAGATACGCAGTATTTT
>TRBJ1-2|TRBV7-2|.|.
CASSLSWQTNYGYTF
TGTGCCAGCAGCTTATCATGGCAGACTAACTATGGCTACACCTTC
>TRBJ2-7|TRBV6-5|TRBD2|.
CASSPLTSGKGEQYF
TGTGCCAGCAGTCCCCTGACTAGCGGGAAGGGCGAGCAGTACTTC
>TRBJ2-1|TRBV4-1|.|.
CASSQVNLVSYNEQFF
TGCGCCAGCAGCCAAGTTAATCTAGTATCCTACAATGAGCAGTTCTTC
>TRBJ1-1|TRBV5-1|.|.
CASSLRQDTEAFF
TGCGCCAGCAGCTTGAGGCAGGACACTGAAGCTTTCTTT
>TRBJ2-1|TRBV7-2|TRBD2|.
CASSSSSGGGSWNEQFF
TGTGCCAGCAGCTCCTCCTCCGGGGGGGGCAGTTGGAATGAGCAGTTCTTC
>TRBJ1-2|TRBV19|.|.
CASSIGGHSNYGYTF
TGTGCCAGTAGTATCGGGGGGCACTCTAACTATGGCTACACCTTC
>TRBJ2-7|TRBV18|TRBD2|.
CASSLAGGPYEQYF
TGTGCCAGCTCGCTAGCGGGAGGGCCCTACGAGCAGTACTTC
>TRBJ2-1|TRBV11-1|TRBD2|once
CASSLVAGGLGEQFF
TGTGCCAGCAGCTTAGTAGCGGGGGGCCTAGGTGAGCAGTTCTTC
>TRBJ1-4|TRBV5-6|.|.
CASSSGRDTVRTNEKLFF
TGTGCCAGCAGCTCCGGCCGGGACACAGTAAGGACTAATGAAAAACTGTTTTTT
>TRBJ1-1|TRBV29-1|.|.
CSVALLEWVGSVLNTEAFF
TGCAGCGTTGCCCTCTTGGAGTGGGTTGGGTCAGTCTTGAACACTGAAGCTTTCTTT
>TRBJ1-5|TRBV6-5|.|.
CASRPDFSNQPQHF
TGTGCCAGCAGGCCAGATTTTAGCAATCAGCCCCAGCATTTT
>TRBJ2-7|TRBV12-5|.|.
CASGLQGLDYEQYF
TGTGCTAGTGGTTTGCAGGGGCTAGACTACGAGCAGTACTTC
>TRBJ1-4|TRBV4-1|.|.
CASSQESGTGDEKLFF
TGCGCCAGCAGCCAAGAATCCGGTACAGGAGATGAAAAACTGTTTTTT
>TRBJ1-1|TRBV15|TRBD1|.
CATSRDRGSTEAFF
TGTGCCACCAGCAGGGACAGGGGGAGCACTGAAGCTTTCTTT
>TRBJ2-1|TRBV29-1|TRBD2|.
CSVEELGGEQFF
TGCAGCGTTGAAGAATTGGGGGGGGAGCAGTTCTTC
>TRBJ1-2|TRBV6-5|TRBD1|.
CASRLDQGVSYGYTF
TGTGCCAGCAGATTGGACCAGGGGGTTAGCTATGGCTACACCTTC
>TRBJ1-6|TRBV4-3|.|.
CASSQGTDWTPLHF
TGCGCCAGCAGCCAAGGGACAGACTGGACACCCCTCCACTTT
>TRBJ2-7|TRBV7-7|TRBD2|.
CASSLVRERGGAEEQYF
TGTGCCAGCAGCTTAGTTCGGGAGCGGGGGGGGGCCGAAGAGCAGTACTTC
>TRBJ1-5|TRBV19|.|.
CASTWAYDSNQPQHF
TGTGCCAGTACCTGGGCTTATGATAGCAATCAGCCCCAGCATTTT
>TRBJ2-1|TRBV9|.|.
CASSVSGSSYNEQFF
TGTGCCAGCAGCGTAAGCGGGTCCTCCTACAATGAGCAGTTCTTC
>TRBJ1-2|TRBV5-4|TRBD1|many
CASSPLDRGPSNYGYTF
TGTGCCAGCAGCCCGCTGGACAGGGGGCCTTCAAACTATGGCTACACCTTC
>TRBJ1-5|TRBV7-2|.|.
CASEPGGGSNQPQHF
TGTGCCAGCGAACCGGGGGGCGGTAGCAATCAGCCCCAGCATTTT
>TRBJ2-7|TRBV7-2|.|.
CASGASYEQYF
TGTGCCAGCGGAGCCTCCTACGAGCAGTACTTC
>TRBJ2-7|TRBV4-3|.|.
CASSLSRNSYEQYF
TGCGCCAGCAGCCTTAGCCGGAACTCCTACGAGCAGTACTTC
>TRBJ1-1|TRBV7-6|.|once
CASSLFGGAAEAFF
TGTGCCAGCAGCTTATTTGGGGGGGCCGCTGAAGCTTTCTTT
>TRBJ2-3|TRBV5-1|.|.
CASSSRVHPDTQYF
TGCGCCAGCAGCTCGAGGGTCCATCCAGATACGCAGTATTTT
>TRBJ1-4|TRBV7-2|.|.
CASSPDARDEKLFF
TGTGCCAGCAGCCCTGACGCCAGGGATGAAAAACTGTTTTTT
>TRBJ1-4|TRBV4-2|.|.
CASSQQSTNEKLFF
TGTGCCAGCAGCCAACAGTCAACTAATGAAAAACTGTTTTTT
>TRBJ2-7|TRBV11-2|TRBD2|.
CASSLDGRDSYEQYF
TGTGCCAGCAGCTTAGATGGGAGGGATTCCTACGAGCAGTACTTC
>TRBJ2-3|TRBV6-1|TRBD1|.
CASSLRQGADTQYF
TGTGCCAGCAGTCTGCGACAGGGAGCAGATACGCAGTATTTT
>TRBJ2-7|TRBV7-2|TRBD2|.
CASSFDGRPPYEQYF
TGTGCCAGCAGCTTCGACGGGAGGCCCCCCTACGAGCAGTACTTC
>TRBJ2-3|TRBV7-2|.|.
CASSPNPITDTQYF
TGTGCCAGCAGCCCTAACCCGATCACAGATACGCAGTATTTT
>TRBJ2-1|TRBV2|TRBD1|.
CASSAGQGVHEQFF
TGTGCCAGCAGTGCGGGACAGGGTGTCCATGAGCAGTTCTTC
>TRBJ1-2|TRBV4-3|.|.
CASSQDLGTREGYTF
TGCGCCAGCAGCCAAGATTTGGGGACCCGGGAGGGCTACACCTTC
>TRBJ1-4|TRBV7-2|TRBD1|.
CASSALQGHEKLFF
TGTGCCAGCAGCGCCTTACAGGGGCATGAAAAACTGTTTTTT
>TRBJ1-2|TRBV7-2|.|.
CASSLGTANYGYTF
TGTGCCAGCAGCTTAGGGACAGCTAACTATGGCTACACCTTC
>TRBJ1-6|TRBV4-2|TRBD1|.
CASSTRDRLNSPLHF
TGTGCCAGCAGCACCCGGGACAGGCTTAATTCACCCCTCCACTTT
>TRBJ1-1|TRBV6-1|.|.
CASGIQQGGAEAFF
TGTGCCAGCGGAATCCAACAGGGTGGCGCTGAAGCTTTCTTT
>TRBJ2-7|TRBV7-3|TRBD2|.
CASSLTSGSPEQYF
TGTGCCAGCAGCTTGACTAGCGGGAGCCCCGAGCAGTACTTC
>TRBJ2-7|TRBV4-2|TRBD2|.
CASSQDVPSGTTSYEQYF
TGTGCCAGCAGCCAAGATGTCCCTAGCGGGACAACCTCCTACGAGCAGTACTTC
>TRBJ1-3|TRBV5-4|.|.
CASPPGGGSSGNTIYF
TGTGCCAGCCCCCCCGGGGGCGGGAGCTCTGGAAACACCATATATTTT
>TRBJ2-7|TRBV5-1|.|.
CASSSRESSYEQYF
TGCGCCAGCAGCAGCCGGGAGTCCTCCTACGAGCAGTACTTC
>TRBJ2-1|TRBV7-9|TRBD2|.
CASSYLAGSPNEQFF
TGTGCCAGCAGCTATCTAGCGGGGTCCCCAAATGAGCAGTTCTTC
>TRBJ2-1|TRBV7-8|.|.
CASSFYDFGDNEQFF
TGTGCCAGCAGCTTTTATGACTTCGGGGACAATGAGCAGTTCTTC
>TRBJ2-3|TRBV7-2|TRBD2|.
CASSLSRGGDTQYF
TGTGCCAGCAGCCTGAGCCGCGGGGGGGATACGCAGTATTTT
>TRBJ2-7|TRBV5-1|TRBD1|.
CASTFGDRGVSYEQYF
TGCGCCAGCACCTTTGGGGACAGGGGGGTTTCCTACGAGCAGTACTTC